This T cell receptor (beta chain) emerged from a study of T cell responses to AZD1222 COVID-19 vaccine. Across the whole study: Second-dose intervals near 4 or 12 weeks were combined. Study-wide results and limits: An increase in Spike-specific TCR breadth and depth was observed after two AZD1222 doses. Spike-spanning, vaccine-associated CD4 TCRs were dominant at 160-218 and 743-854.

Sequencing used immunoSEQ multiplex PCR; TCRdb keeps in-frame clones, though not all of them. The sample comprises roughly 110,000 clones, 75% to 90% of which are singletons, and approximately 5% rests with the top ten. This clone showed up just once. Its antigen is not known. This TCR was recovered from an adult in good health. Sample: peripheral blood, taken on day 0 of AZD1222 vaccination.

The chain's CDR3 is CASRGDRGSYNEQFF. The CDR3 DNA sequence: TGTGCCAGCAGGGGGGACAGGGGCTCCTACAATGAGCAGTTCTTC. V and J are TRBV2 and TRBJ2-1, with 10 bases matching TRBD1. The CDR3 is made up of 15 amino acids. Looked up from germline, CDR1 is SNHLY and CDR2 is FYNNEI. J lost 0 bases, V lost 6 bases, and 2 bases had no gene match.